What follows are 31 T cell receptor beta chains derived from one specimen sequenced in a study of cytomegalovirus exposure and HLA in healthy donors (dated by TCRdb to 2017 to 2019). The method behind the library was the immunoSEQ multiplex PCR assay. For the multiplex PCR, a mixture combining 60 forward primers for TCR Vbeta segments and 13 reverse primers for TCR Jbeta segments was used. TCRdb took over this immuneACCESS table, retaining in-frame rearrangements with V and J assigned. Such tables are incomplete; in checked studies, under half of the missing clones stem from an unresolved V gene, and the remainder is unexplained. The sample has 200,000 or so clones on record, 82% of them singletons. Clones ranked in the top ten supply approximately 0.098% of the sample. What was sequenced was PBMCs. The source of these receptors is a boy aged 2 to 9 in good health and CMV-seronegative.

V usage is TRBV2 and J usage is TRBJ2-3, with D possibly matching TRBD1 (7 bases). Germline CDR1 is SNHLY and CDR2 is FYNNEI. V dropped 9 bases and J dropped 4 bases, with 17 bases sitting between them. This CDR3 is built from 14 residues. The chain's CDR3 is CARTRGASSDTQYF. The CDR3 DNA reads as TGTGCCAGGACCAGGGGGGCAAGTTCAGATACGCAGTATTTT.

CDR3 sequence reads: CASSLDNRVGYTF. CDR3 coding DNA: TGTGCCAGCAGCTTAGACAACAGGGTCGGCTACACCTTC. The chain combines TRBV7-3 with TRBJ1-2, with D possibly TRBD1 on 6 matching bases. Trimming cost V 2 bases and J 8 bases, with 12 bases left between them. The germline CDR1 and CDR2 sequences are SGHTA and FQGTGA. This CDR3 contains 13 residues.

The chain employs TRBV19 and TRBJ1-1, with 7 nucleotides matching TRBD1. Germline V lookup: CDR1 LNHDA, CDR2 SQIVND (reference sequence). This CDR3 contains 13 residues. With V trimmed by 6 bases and J by 1 base, 2 bases remained unmatched. The CDR3 coding sequence is TGTGCCAGTAGCCAGGGGGGGAACACTGAAGCTTTCTTT. It codes for CASSQGGNTEAFF.

The table lists this clone with a count of one. This chain joins TRBV19 and TRBJ2-7, with 9 bases lining up with TRBD1. Germline CDR1 reads LNHDA; CDR2 reads SQIVND (reference sequence). The CDR3 spans 15 residues. The V segment lost 5 bases and the J segment 4 bases; nucleotides outside the gene matches: 9. CDR3 sequence (DNA): TGTGCCAGTAGTGATCTGCCGGGACAGGGTTACGAGCAGTACTTC. This translates into CASSDLPGQGYEQYF.

The chain links TRBV18 to TRBJ1-2; tentative D call: TRBD1 (5 bases). The V end was cut by 4 bases, the J end by 1 base, with 13 bases between. Germline V gene lookup returns CDR1 KGHSH and CDR2 LQKENI. This CDR3 has 15 residues. In DNA, the CDR3 is TGTGCCAGCTCACTACGGGGGGATCATAACTATGGCTACACCTTC. Protein sequence: CASSLRGDHNYGYTF.

The chain recombines TRBV19 with TRBJ2-5; 7 nucleotides agree with TRBD2. CDR1 is LNHDA, CDR2 SQIVND, per germline (reference sequence). After removal of 4 bases from V and 4 bases from J, the junction contained 6 bases not matched to a gene. The CDR3 spans 14 residues. Here the CDR3 DNA reads TGTGCCAGTAGTAGGGACTACCTCCGAGAGACCCAGTACTTC. Its translation: CASSRDYLRETQYF.

This chain connects TRBV5-1 to TRBJ1-4; the D gene is possibly TRBD1 (6 bases). This CDR3 comprises 15 residues. Germline lookup yields CDR1 SGHRS and CDR2 YFSETQ. Trimming shortened V by 0 bases and J by 0 bases, and 6 bases separated the two germline ends. CDR3: CASSLDRATNEKLFF. The CDR3, as DNA: TGCGCCAGCAGCTTGGACAGGGCAACTAATGAAAAACTGTTTTTT.

The genes are TRBV6-6 and TRBJ2-5; 9 nucleotides agree with TRBD2. The CDR3 is made up of 15 amino acids. The germline gives CDR1 MNHNY, CDR2 SVGAGI (reference sequence). The ends lost 5 bases at V and 0 bases at J; junction bases unmatched: 4. The CDR3 protein is CASSGLAGDQETQYF. The CDR3 coding sequence is TGTGCCAGCAGTGGATTAGCGGGGGACCAAGAGACCCAGTACTTC.

This clone was seen just once. This chain connects TRBV9 to TRBJ2-5; 7 bases match TRBD2. CDR3 length: 16 amino acids. Looked up from germline, CDR1 is SGDLS and CDR2 is YYNGEE. Trimming removed 1 base from V and 5 bases from J; junction bases left unmatched: 11. Written as DNA, the CDR3 is TGTGCCAGCAGCGTAAGAGGCGGGACTACCGGGGAGACCCAGTACTTC. Residues: CASSVRGGTTGETQYF.

The chain has TRBV4-1 and TRBJ1-5, with 7 positions matching TRBD1. The CDR3 extends over 16 amino acids. After removal of 4 bases from V and 5 bases from J, the junction contained 11 bases not matched to a gene. Germline CDR1 MGHRA, CDR2 YSYEKL. DNA for the CDR3: TGCGCCAGCAGCCCGATACAGGGGTTCGGGCATCAGCCCCAGCATTTT. It codes for CASSPIQGFGHQPQHF.

This clone appeared a few times. V is TRBV4-2 and J is TRBJ1-4; the match to TRBD1 covers 10 bases. The CDR3 contains 15 residues. Germline V gene data show CDR1 as LGHNA and CDR2 as YNFKEQ. V lost 4 bases to trimming and J lost 7 bases; unmatched junction nucleotides: 6. The CDR3 region has the DNA TGTGCCAGCAGCCCCGACAGGGGGCAAGTTGAAAAACTGTTTTTT. Translated, it gives CASSPDRGQVEKLFF.

The rearrangement uses TRBV7-3 and TRBJ2-5; TRBD2 is a possible D gene (5 bases). The V end lost 5 bases, the J end lost 5 bases, and 12 bases lay between the germline ends. CDR1 SGHTA and CDR2 FQGTGA come from the germline V gene. The CDR3 loop spans 13 amino acids. The CDR3 loop reads CASSPRPGETQYF. CDR3 bases: TGTGCCAGCAGCCCCCGGCCGGGGGAGACCCAGTACTTC. The entire variable domain, with the rest obtained from reference TRBV7-3 and TRBJ2-5, is as follows: GAGVSQTPSNKVTEKGKYVELRCDPISGHTALYWYRQSLGQGPEFLIYFQGTGAADDSGLPNDRFFAVRPEGSVSTLKIQRTERGDSAVYLCASSPRPGETQYFGPGTRLLVL.

The rearrangement joins TRBV6-6 to TRBJ2-3; D is unresolved. V lost 7 bases to trimming and J lost 4 bases, with 12 bases between them. The V gene's germline CDR1 is MNHNY and CDR2 SVGAGI (reference sequence). The CDR3 is 13 amino acids. The CDR3 DNA reads TGTGCCAGCACGGGTAGCAGAGCAGATACGCAGTATTTT. It specifies CASTGSRADTQYF.

The V and J genes are TRBV9 and TRBJ2-2; 11 nucleotides line up with TRBD2. Germline V CDR1 and CDR2: SGDLS, YYNGEE. V shed 3 bases, J shed 6 bases, and the junction held 7 bases outside the gene matches. There are 16 residues in the CDR3. The CDR3, as DNA: TGTGCCAGCAGCGCGGGACTAGCGGAATTCGCCGGGGAGCTGTTTTTT. It yields the protein CASSAGLAEFAGELFF.

V usage is TRBV27 and J usage is TRBJ1-6; D perhaps matches TRBD1 (5 bases). Per germline, CDR1 MNHEY and CDR2 SMNVEV (reference sequence). The V and J ends lost 3 bases and 8 bases respectively, with 8 bases between them. CDR3 length: 13 amino acids. CDR3 DNA: TGTGCCAGCAGTTTCGACAGTTATTCACCCCTCCACTTT. Protein product: CASSFDSYSPLHF.

The chain links TRBV7-9 to TRBJ2-1; a weak D match, TRBD2 (6 bases). V was clipped by 3 bases and J by 2 bases, with 14 bases between them. CDR1 is SEHNR, CDR2 FQNEAQ, per germline (reference sequence). CDR3 length: 16 amino acids. CDR3: CASSFPRGGTYNEQFF. CDR3 bases: TGTGCCAGCAGCTTCCCCCGGGGCGGGACCTACAATGAGCAGTTCTTC.

The rearrangement links TRBV10-3 to TRBJ1-6; no clear D. V gave up 0 bases and J gave up 6 bases, with 9 bases separating them. CDR3 length: 15 residues. Per germline, CDR1 ENHRY and CDR2 SYGVKD. The CDR3 is CAISESEVRNSPLHF. The CDR3 nucleotides read TGTGCCATCAGTGAGTCCGAGGTTCGTAATTCACCCCTCCACTTT.

This clone occurred once. This chain uses TRBV30 with TRBJ2-7; D call uncertain. Germline CDR1 and CDR2: GTSNPN and SVGIG (reference sequence). The V and J ends lost 0 bases and 1 base respectively, with 10 bases between them. CDR3 size: 14 residues. CDR3 nucleotides: TGTGCCTGGAGTGTACCCAGGCGATCCTACGAGCAGTACTTC. This encodes CAWSVPRRSYEQYF.

The chain is built from TRBV4-2 and TRBJ2-7; tentative D call: TRBD2 (5 bases). V was pared by 4 bases and J by 5 bases, with 15 bases between. This CDR3 contains 14 residues. The germline CDR1 and CDR2 sequences are LGHNA and YNFKEQ. The CDR3 nucleotides read TGTGCCAGCAGCCGGGATACTAGTTCCGACGAGCAGTACTTC. Amino acids: CASSRDTSSDEQYF.

The chain couples TRBV19 to TRBJ1-5; no firm D call. The germline V gene encodes CDR1 LNHDA and CDR2 SQIVND (reference sequence). The V gene lost 5 bases and the J gene lost 2 bases, with 13 bases spanning the gap. This CDR3 has 15 residues. The DNA for the CDR3 is TGTGCCAGTAGTTCGGGCGCCGGGGGCAATCAGCCCCAGCATTTT. It yields the protein CASSSGAGGNQPQHF.

The rearrangement uses TRBV19 and TRBJ2-7, with a weak D call TRBD2 (5 bases). The CDR3 has 16 amino acids. The V and J ends lost 3 bases and 3 bases respectively, with 18 bases between them. Per germline, CDR1 LNHDA and CDR2 SQIVND (reference sequence). The DNA for the CDR3 is TGTGCCAGTAGTATGTCTATATCGGGAAGAGGCTACGAGCAGTACTTC. As protein: CASSMSISGRGYEQYF.

This clone was found once. V usage is TRBV29-1 and J usage is TRBJ1-5; D is perhaps TRBD1 (5 bases). Trimming took 4 bases from V and 7 from J, leaving 14 bases between them. CDR3 length equals 13 residues. CDR1 and CDR2 (germline): SQVTM, ANQGSEA. CDR3 sequence (DNA): TGCAGCGTTGTATTCAGGGTAGGGCAGCCCCAGCATTTT. It translates to CSVVFRVGQPQHF.

CDR3 in amino acids: CASSSLIAGGVETQYF. The CDR3 DNA follows: TGTGCCAGCAGCTCCCTCATAGCGGGGGGAGTAGAGACCCAGTACTTC. The gene calls are TRBV7-9 and TRBJ2-5, with 10 bases identical to TRBD2. J was trimmed by 4 bases and V by 4 bases; bases with no gene match: 9. The germline V gene has CDR1 SEHNR and CDR2 FQNEAQ (reference sequence). The CDR3 has 16 residues.

This rearrangement joins TRBV7-9 to TRBJ2-3; 9 bases are a match to TRBD1. Germline V gives CDR1 SEHNR, CDR2 FQNEAQ (reference sequence). The ends lost 5 bases at V and 5 bases at J; junction bases unmatched: 5. This CDR3 spans 14 amino acids. Here the CDR3 DNA reads TGTGCCAGCAGCCTCCCGGGACAGGGAGATACGCAGTATTTT. Its protein product is CASSLPGQGDTQYF.

This clone was detected only once. For the CDR3, the DNA is TGTGCCAGCAGCTATGCTCGGGGAAACACCATATATTTT. Its translation is CASSYARGNTIYF. V and J are TRBV7-2 and TRBJ1-3; D gene ambiguous. This CDR3 region has 13 residues. The germline V gene encodes CDR1 SGHTA and CDR2 FQGNSA. V dropped 4 bases and J dropped 4 bases, with 8 bases sitting between them.

This clone was observed a few times. J is TRBJ2-7 and V is TRBV9, with D tentatively TRBD1 (6 bases). The CDR3 is 16 amino acids. Per germline, CDR1 SGDLS and CDR2 YYNGEE. V was trimmed by 3 bases and J by 3 bases, leaving 19 bases between them. CDR3 residues: CASSESGTQGIYEQYF. The CDR3 DNA reads as TGTGCCAGCAGCGAATCCGGGACGCAGGGGATCTACGAGCAGTACTTC.

The chain is built from TRBV7-9 and TRBJ2-7; 7 bases are a match to TRBD1. After removal of 3 bases from V and 3 bases from J, the junction contained 2 bases not matched to a gene. The CDR3 runs 13 residues. Germline V lookup: CDR1 SEHNR, CDR2 FQNEAQ (reference sequence). CDR3 nucleotides: TGTGCCAGCAGCTTCGGGACAGTCTACGAGCAGTACTTC. Amino acids: CASSFGTVYEQYF.

The V call is TRBV5-4, the J call TRBJ2-5; the match to TRBD2 covers 8 bases. CDR3 length: 14 amino acids. Germline lookup yields CDR1 SGHNT and CDR2 YYREEE (reference sequence). Unmatched junction bases numbered 8, after V lost 5 bases and J lost 5 bases. The CDR3 coding sequence is TGTGCCAGCAGGAACCGGGGGGGCCTTGAGACCCAGTACTTC. Its translation: CASRNRGGLETQYF.

The V call is TRBV7-2, the J call TRBJ2-5; 8 bases are a match to TRBD2. Gene TRBJ2-7 matches the end of the DNA better, so the J call may be wrong. This CDR3 spans 15 amino acids. The germline CDR1 and CDR2 sequences are SGHTA and FQGNSA. The CDR3 here is CASSIQRGRSYEQYF. The CDR3 DNA follows: TGTGCCAGCAGCATACAGCGGGGGCGCTCCTACGAGCAGTACTTC.

V usage is TRBV4-1 and J usage is TRBJ2-3, with D possibly matching TRBD2 (5 bases). V lost 4 bases and J 8 bases, leaving 13 bases between the germline ends. CDR1 and CDR2 (germline): MGHRA, YSYEKL. This CDR3 comprises 13 residues. In nucleotides, the CDR3 is TGCGCCAGCAGCCCTCTACTAGAAGGTACGCAGTATTTT. Translation: CASSPLLEGTQYF.

The chain recombines TRBV6-1 with TRBJ2-2; possible D gene TRBD2, 5 bases. Germline V lookup: CDR1 MNHNS, CDR2 SASEGT. Trimming removed 7 bases from V and 2 bases from J, with 11 bases in between. This CDR3 has 14 amino acids. The CDR3 sequence is CASKVASNTGELFF. CDR3 bases: TGTGCCAGCAAGGTGGCTAGCAACACCGGGGAGCTGTTTTTT.